The clone carrying this T cell receptor beta chain was seen a handful of times. Assay used: immunoSEQ multiplex PCR; TCRdb lists only in-frame clones, some missing. In the table there are more than 200,000 clones, about 85% of which are singletons. The source of the sample is a study of blood T cell repertoires in COVID-19. Study-wide background: Both acute and convalescent COVID-19 samples were obtained from the United States, Italy and Spain. PBMCs, B-cell-depleted T cells, or T cells were the source of the cDNA or gDNA that made up the material.

This CDR3 spans 16 amino acids. Germline CDR1 reads MDHEN; CDR2 reads SYDVKM. V gave up 3 bases and J gave up 0 bases, with 12 bases separating them. Individuals drawn from 24 US areas were roughly 18 to 89 years old. This sequence joins TRBV28 and TRBJ1-5; D gene ambiguous. The source of this sequence is a woman aged 30 to 39 with acute COVID-19. Sequenced input: PBMCs or T cells enriched from blood (not recorded which). The CDR3 sequence is CASSFWTDYSNQPQHF. CDR3 DNA sequence: TGTGCCAGCAGTTTTTGGACGGACTATAGCAATCAGCCCCAGCATTTT.